The rows below give T cell receptor beta chains drawn from one sample of a study of shared clonotypes between healthy human individuals. The table came from immunoSEQ multiplex PCR; TCRdb's copy has only in-frame clones and leaves some out. The table has about 960,000 clones, approximately 76% seen once. The sequencing sample was made of memory CD4+ T cells sorted from blood. The receptors derive from a man in his late teens or twenties in good health. CDR3s include the opening cysteine and the closing phenylalanine or tryptophan. Each record gives: V gene, J gene, clone size, D gene, CDR3 length, CDR3 DNA, CDR3 protein. D genes are given only for firm matches. Expanded clones get a size class; other rows say once, few or many, or leave the size out.

TRBV18	TRBJ1-2	-	-	13	TGTGCCAGCTCTCTCCAACTGGAAAGTGGCTACACCTTC	CASSLQLESGYTF
TRBV6-6	TRBJ1-5	few	-	14	TGTGCCACCAACCCTTACAGGGATCCTCAGCCCCAGCATTTT	CATNPYRDPQPQHF
TRBV5-4	TRBJ2-1	-	TRBD2	15	TGTGCCAGCAGCTTAGCGGGGGGTAATTACAATGAGCAGTTCTTC	CASSLAGGNYNEQFF
TRBV4-3	TRBJ2-1	-	TRBD1	17	TGCGCCAGCAGCCAAACCTCCGGGACAGGGGCCCACAATGAGCAGTTCTTC	CASSQTSGTGAHNEQFF
TRBV11-1	TRBJ2-3	-	-	14	TGTGCCAGCACTTTAACCTACTGGTCGGATACGCAGTATTTT	CASTLTYWSDTQYF
TRBV4-2	TRBJ2-5	many	-	13	TGTGCCAGCAGCGTTGGGGAATCGGAGACCCAGTACTTC	CASSVGESETQYF
TRBV11-2	TRBJ1-6	few	-	14	TGTGCCAGCAGCTTAGACAGTCTTAATTCACCCCTCCACTTT	CASSLDSLNSPLHF
TRBV5-6	TRBJ2-1	-	-	12	TGTGCCAGCAGCCCCAGTGAGAGTGAGCAGTTCTTC	CASSPSESEQFF
TRBV5-1	TRBJ2-3	-	-	17	TGCGCCAGCAGCTTGGGGCTGCGTGGGACCGCCACAGATACGCAGTATTTT	CASSLGLRGTATDTQYF
TRBV7-2	TRBJ1-5	-	-	15	TGTGCCAGCAGCTTAGTGAGGGACAGCAATCAGCCCCAGCATTTT	CASSLVRDSNQPQHF
TRBV19	TRBJ2-3	once	-	12	TGTGCCAGCTCAGACAGGACAGATACGCAGTATTTT	CASSDRTDTQYF
TRBV5-6	TRBJ2-6	few	-	15	TGTGCCAGTCAAAGTGACGGGGCTGGGGCCAACGTCCTGACTTTC	CASQSDGAGANVLTF
TRBV7-3	TRBJ1-2	-	TRBD1	14	TGTGCCAGCAGACGTGGACAGGAGAACTATGGCTACACCTTC	CASRRGQENYGYTF
TRBV10-2	TRBJ2-2	-	-	15	TGCGCCAGCAACCCGACAGAATCAAACACCGGGGAGCTGTTTTTT	CASNPTESNTGELFF
TRBV10-3	TRBJ1-4	-	TRBD1	16	TGTGCCATCAGTGGGAATCCAGGGGGTGCTAATGAAAAACTGTTTTTT	CAISGNPGGANEKLFF
TRBV27	TRBJ2-7	-	TRBD2	15	TGTGCCAGCAGAACCGGGACTAGCGTCCCCTACGAGCAGTACTTC	CASRTGTSVPYEQYF
TRBV11-2	TRBJ2-3	-	-	14	TGTGCCAGCAGCTTAACTTCTAGCACAGATACGCAGTATTTT	CASSLTSSTDTQYF
TRBV5-1	TRBJ2-7	-	TRBD1	15	TGCGCCAGCAGTCCTAGACAGGGGAGCTCCTACGAGCAGTACTTC	CASSPRQGSSYEQYF
TRBV19	TRBJ1-6	-	-	12	TGTGCCAGTACAGATCAGGGATCACCCCTCCACTTT	CASTDQGSPLHF
TRBV2	TRBJ1-2	-	-	11	TGTGCCAGCAGTGTAAGGAGCGGCTACACCTTC	CASSVRSGYTF
TRBV4-1	TRBJ2-3	-	TRBD2	18	TGCGCCAGCAGCCAAGATGCTAGCGGGGGGGCCGTCTCAGATACGCAGTATTTT	CASSQDASGGAVSDTQYF
TRBV7-2	TRBJ2-2	-	-	14	TGTGCCAGCAGCTTAGCCATTGTGGCCGGGGAGCTGTTTTTT	CASSLAIVAGELFF
TRBV5-6	TRBJ1-4	-	-	15	TGTGCCAGCAGCTCGGACGGGACAACTAATGAAAAACTGTTTTTT	CASSSDGTTNEKLFF
TRBV6-5	TRBJ2-2	-	TRBD1	15	TGTGCCAGCAGTCGGGGACAGCTTAACACCGGGGAGCTGTTTTTT	CASSRGQLNTGELFF
TRBV9	TRBJ2-4	-	TRBD1	15	TGTGCCAGCAGCGACCGGGACAGCAGTTCTTCTATTCAGTACTTC	CASSDRDSSSSIQYF
TRBV5-1	TRBJ1-6	-	-	15	TGCGCCAGCAGCTTGGACTCGACTGCCGGTTCACCCCTCCACTTT	CASSLDSTAGSPLHF
TRBV10-3	TRBJ2-7	-	-	14	TGTGCCATCAGTGAGTCAGGGATCCCCTACGAGCAGTACTTC	CAISESGIPYEQYF
TRBV2	TRBJ2-3	-	TRBD1	14	TGTGCCAGCAGCTCTACAGGGGTAGCAGATACGCAGTATTTT	CASSSTGVADTQYF
TRBV7-2	TRBJ1-2	-	-	16	TGTGCCAGCAGCTTAGCGCGGGGTAGGGGAGGGGATGGCTACACCTTC	CASSLARGRGGDGYTF
TRBV28	TRBJ2-3	once	-	15	TGTGCCAGCAACTCGGCCCTTTTTGGCACAGATACGCAGTATTTT	CASNSALFGTDTQYF
TRBV5-1	TRBJ2-2	-	TRBD2	15	TGCGCCAGCAGCCCCCTAGCGGGGGAAACCGGGGAGCTGTTTTTT	CASSPLAGETGELFF
TRBV6-6	TRBJ2-7	-	-	14	TGTGCCAGCACTACAGGTTATTCTACCTACGAGCAGTACTTC	CASTTGYSTYEQYF
TRBV10-2	TRBJ2-1	-	-	14	TGCGCCAGCAGAGTCAGCGTCGGTGACAATGAGCAGTTCTTC	CASRVSVGDNEQFF
TRBV6-5	TRBJ2-7	few	-	13	TGTGCCAGCAGGATGACTGGATCCTACGAGCAGTACTTC	CASRMTGSYEQYF
TRBV5-8	TRBJ2-7	-	-	13	TGTGCCAGCAGCTTGGGGATCAACTACGAGCAGTACTTC	CASSLGINYEQYF